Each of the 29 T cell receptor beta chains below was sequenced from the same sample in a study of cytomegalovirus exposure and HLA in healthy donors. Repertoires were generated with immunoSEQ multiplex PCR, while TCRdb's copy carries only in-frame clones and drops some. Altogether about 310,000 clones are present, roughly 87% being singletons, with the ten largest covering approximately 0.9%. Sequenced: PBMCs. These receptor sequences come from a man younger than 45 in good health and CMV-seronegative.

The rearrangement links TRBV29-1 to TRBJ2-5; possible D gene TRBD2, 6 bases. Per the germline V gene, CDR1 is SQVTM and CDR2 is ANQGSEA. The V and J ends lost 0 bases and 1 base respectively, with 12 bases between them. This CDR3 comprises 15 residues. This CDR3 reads CSVEEPRRGQETQYF. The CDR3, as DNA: TGCAGCGTTGAAGAGCCTAGGAGGGGCCAAGAGACCCAGTACTTC.

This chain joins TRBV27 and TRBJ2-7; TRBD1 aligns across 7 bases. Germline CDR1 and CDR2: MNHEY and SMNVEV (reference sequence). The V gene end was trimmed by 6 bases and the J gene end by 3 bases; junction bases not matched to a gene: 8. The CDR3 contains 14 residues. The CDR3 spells CASSIEGGHYEQYF. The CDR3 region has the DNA TGTGCCAGCAGCATCGAAGGGGGCCACTACGAGCAGTACTTC.

The CDR3 DNA reads TGTGCCAGCAGCGCAACCAGGGATTTGGAGCAGCCCCAGCATTTT. Translation: CASSATRDLEQPQHF. V gene TRBV5-6 combines with J gene TRBJ1-5, with a possible D match to TRBD1 (5 bases). Trimming stripped 4 bases from V and 7 bases from J, with 18 bases between. The CDR3 spans 15 residues. The germline CDR1 and CDR2 sequences are SGHDT and YYEEEE.

CDR3: CASSLVLAYSYNEQFF. CDR3 DNA sequence: TGTGCCAGCAGCTTAGTTCTAGCGTACTCCTACAATGAGCAGTTCTTC. The chain combines TRBV7-8 with TRBJ2-1, with a tentative D call TRBD2 (6 bases). This CDR3 spans 16 amino acids. CDR1 is SGHVS, CDR2 FQNEAQ, per germline. V lost 1 base, J lost 0 bases, and 10 bases lay in between.

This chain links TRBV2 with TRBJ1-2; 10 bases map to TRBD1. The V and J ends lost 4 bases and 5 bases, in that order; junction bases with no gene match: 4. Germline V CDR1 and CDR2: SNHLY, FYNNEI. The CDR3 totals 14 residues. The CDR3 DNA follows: TGTGCCAGCAGTGGGGACAGGGGTCTATATGGCTACACCTTC. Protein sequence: CASSGDRGLYGYTF.

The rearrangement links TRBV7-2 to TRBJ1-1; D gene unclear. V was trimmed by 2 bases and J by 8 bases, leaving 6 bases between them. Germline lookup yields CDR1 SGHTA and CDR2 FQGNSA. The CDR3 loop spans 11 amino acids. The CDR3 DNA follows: TGTGCCAGCAGCTTACGTCCGGAAGCTTTCTTT. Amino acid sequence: CASSLRPEAFF. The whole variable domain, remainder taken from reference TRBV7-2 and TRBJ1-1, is GAGVSQSPSNKVTEKGKDVELRCDPISGHTALYWYRQSLGQGLEFLIYFQGNSAPDKSGLPSDRFSAERTGGSVSTLTIQRTQQEDSAVYLCASSLRPEAFFGQGTRLTVV.

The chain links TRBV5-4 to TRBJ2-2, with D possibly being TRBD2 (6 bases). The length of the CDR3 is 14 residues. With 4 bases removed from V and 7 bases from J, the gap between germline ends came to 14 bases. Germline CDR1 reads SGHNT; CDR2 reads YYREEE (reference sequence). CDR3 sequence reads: CASSTDRGSGELFF. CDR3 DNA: TGTGCCAGCAGCACCGACCGGGGGAGCGGGGAGCTGTTTTTT.

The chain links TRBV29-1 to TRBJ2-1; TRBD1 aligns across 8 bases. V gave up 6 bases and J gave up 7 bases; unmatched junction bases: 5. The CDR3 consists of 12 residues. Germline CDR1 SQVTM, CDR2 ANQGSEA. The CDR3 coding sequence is TGCAGCGTCGGACAGGGCGGGAATGAGCAGTTCTTC. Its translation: CSVGQGGNEQFF.

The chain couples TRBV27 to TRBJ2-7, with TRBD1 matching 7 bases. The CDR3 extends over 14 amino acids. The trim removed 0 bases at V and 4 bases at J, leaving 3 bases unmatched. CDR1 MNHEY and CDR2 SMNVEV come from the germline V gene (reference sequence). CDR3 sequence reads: CASSLSGRGYEQYF. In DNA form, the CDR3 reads TGTGCCAGCAGTTTATCGGGCAGGGGGTACGAGCAGTACTTC.

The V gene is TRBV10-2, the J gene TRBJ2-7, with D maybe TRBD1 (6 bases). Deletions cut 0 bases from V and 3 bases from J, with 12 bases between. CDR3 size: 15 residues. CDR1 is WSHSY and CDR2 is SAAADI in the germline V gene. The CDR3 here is CASSESGQKFYEQYF. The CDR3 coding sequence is TGCGCCAGCAGTGAGTCCGGACAGAAGTTCTACGAGCAGTACTTC.

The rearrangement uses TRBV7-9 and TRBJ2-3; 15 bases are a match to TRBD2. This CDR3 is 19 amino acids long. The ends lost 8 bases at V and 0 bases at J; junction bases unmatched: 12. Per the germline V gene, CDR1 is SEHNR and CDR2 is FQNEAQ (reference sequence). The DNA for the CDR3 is TGTGCCAGCTTGACCGGGACTAGCGGGGGGCATATAAGCACAGATACGCAGTATTTT. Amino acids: CASLTGTSGGHISTDTQYF.

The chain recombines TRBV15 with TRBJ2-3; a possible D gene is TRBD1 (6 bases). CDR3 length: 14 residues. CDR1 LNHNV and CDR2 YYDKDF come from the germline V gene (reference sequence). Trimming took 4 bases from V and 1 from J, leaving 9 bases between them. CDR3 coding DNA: TGTGCCACCAGCATGGGGGCAGGCACAGATACGCAGTATTTT. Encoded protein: CATSMGAGTDTQYF.

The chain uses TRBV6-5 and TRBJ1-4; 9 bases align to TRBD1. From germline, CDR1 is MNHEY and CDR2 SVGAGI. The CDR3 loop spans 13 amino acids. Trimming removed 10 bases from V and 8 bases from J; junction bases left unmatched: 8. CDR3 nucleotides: TGTGCCACACAGAGGACAGGGGTCGAAAAACTGTTTTTT. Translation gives CATQRTGVEKLFF.

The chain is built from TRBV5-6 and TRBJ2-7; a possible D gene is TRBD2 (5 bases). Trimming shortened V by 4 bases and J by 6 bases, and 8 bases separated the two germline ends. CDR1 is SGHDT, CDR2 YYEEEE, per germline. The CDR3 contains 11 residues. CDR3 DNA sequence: TGTGCCAGCAGCCTCGAGGGCGAGCAGTACTTC. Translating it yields CASSLEGEQYF.

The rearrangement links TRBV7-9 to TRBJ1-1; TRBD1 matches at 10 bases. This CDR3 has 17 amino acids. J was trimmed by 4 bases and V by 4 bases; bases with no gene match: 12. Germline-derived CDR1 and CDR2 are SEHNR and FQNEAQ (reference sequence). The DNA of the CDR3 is TGTGCCAGCAGCTCACGCCGGGACAGGGGAGTGTCCACTGAAGCTTTCTTT. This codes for CASSSRRDRGVSTEAFF.

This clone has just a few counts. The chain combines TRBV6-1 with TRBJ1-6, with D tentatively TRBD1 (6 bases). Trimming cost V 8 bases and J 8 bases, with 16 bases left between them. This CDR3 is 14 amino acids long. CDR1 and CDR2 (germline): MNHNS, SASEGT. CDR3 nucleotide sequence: TGTGCCAGCGCGTACAGGGCTGGGGATTCACCCCTCCACTTT. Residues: CASAYRAGDSPLHF.

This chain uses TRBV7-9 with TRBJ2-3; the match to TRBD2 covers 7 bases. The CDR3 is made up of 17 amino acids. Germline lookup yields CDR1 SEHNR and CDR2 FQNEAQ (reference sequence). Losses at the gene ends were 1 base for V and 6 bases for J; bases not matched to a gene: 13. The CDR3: CASSLGIRVGRSDTQYF. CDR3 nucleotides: TGTGCCAGCAGCTTAGGAATCAGGGTCGGGAGGTCGGATACGCAGTATTTT.

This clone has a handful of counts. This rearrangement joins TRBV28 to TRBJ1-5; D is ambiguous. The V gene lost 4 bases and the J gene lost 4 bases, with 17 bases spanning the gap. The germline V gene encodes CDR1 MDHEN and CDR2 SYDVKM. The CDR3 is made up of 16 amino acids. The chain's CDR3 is CASSSPLQVLNQPQHF. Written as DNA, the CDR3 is TGTGCCAGCAGTTCTCCCCTCCAGGTTTTAAATCAGCCCCAGCATTTT.

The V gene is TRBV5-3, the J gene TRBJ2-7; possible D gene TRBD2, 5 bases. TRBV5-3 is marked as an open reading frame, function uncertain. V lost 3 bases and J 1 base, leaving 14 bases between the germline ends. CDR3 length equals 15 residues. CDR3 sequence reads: CARSSDQSGSYEQYF. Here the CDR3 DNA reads TGTGCCAGAAGCTCGGACCAATCGGGGTCCTACGAGCAGTACTTC.

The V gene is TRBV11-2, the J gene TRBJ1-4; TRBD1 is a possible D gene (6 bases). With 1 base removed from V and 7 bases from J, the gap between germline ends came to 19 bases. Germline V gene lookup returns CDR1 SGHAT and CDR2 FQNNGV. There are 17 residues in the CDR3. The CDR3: CASSLGSSRGEGEKLFF. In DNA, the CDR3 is TGTGCCAGCAGCTTAGGGAGTTCCAGGGGCGAAGGTGAAAAACTGTTTTTT.

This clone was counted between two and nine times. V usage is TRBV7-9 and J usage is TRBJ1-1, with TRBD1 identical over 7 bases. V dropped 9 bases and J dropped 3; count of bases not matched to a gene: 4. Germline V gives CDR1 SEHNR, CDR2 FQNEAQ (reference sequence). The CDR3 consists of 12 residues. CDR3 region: CASGDRHTEAFF. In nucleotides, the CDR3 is TGTGCCAGTGGGGACAGACACACTGAAGCTTTCTTT.

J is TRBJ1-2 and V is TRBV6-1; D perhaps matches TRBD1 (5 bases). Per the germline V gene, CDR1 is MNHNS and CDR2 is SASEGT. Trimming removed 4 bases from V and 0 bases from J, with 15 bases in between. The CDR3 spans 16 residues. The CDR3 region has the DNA TGTGCCAGCAGTGCAAGAGACAGACTAGCTAACTATGGCTACACCTTC. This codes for CASSARDRLANYGYTF.

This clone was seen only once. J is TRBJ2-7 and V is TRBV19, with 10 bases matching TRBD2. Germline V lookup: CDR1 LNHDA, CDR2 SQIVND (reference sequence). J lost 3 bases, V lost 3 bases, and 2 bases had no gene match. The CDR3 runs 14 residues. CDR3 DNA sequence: TGTGCCAGTAGTATCCTAGCGGGAGTCTACGAGCAGTACTTC. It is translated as CASSILAGVYEQYF.

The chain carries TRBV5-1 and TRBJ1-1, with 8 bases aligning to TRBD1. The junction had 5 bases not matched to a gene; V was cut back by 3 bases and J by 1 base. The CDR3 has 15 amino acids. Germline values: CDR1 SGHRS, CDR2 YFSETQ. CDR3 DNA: TGCGCCAGCAGCTGGGGGGACAGGCCGAACACTGAAGCTTTCTTT. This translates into CASSWGDRPNTEAFF.

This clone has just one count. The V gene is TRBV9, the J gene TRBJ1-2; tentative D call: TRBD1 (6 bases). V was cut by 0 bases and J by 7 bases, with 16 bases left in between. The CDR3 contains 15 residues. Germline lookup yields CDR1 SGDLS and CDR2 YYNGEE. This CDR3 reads CASSVAPTTRGGYTF. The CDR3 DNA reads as TGTGCCAGCAGCGTAGCACCGACAACCAGGGGTGGCTACACCTTC.

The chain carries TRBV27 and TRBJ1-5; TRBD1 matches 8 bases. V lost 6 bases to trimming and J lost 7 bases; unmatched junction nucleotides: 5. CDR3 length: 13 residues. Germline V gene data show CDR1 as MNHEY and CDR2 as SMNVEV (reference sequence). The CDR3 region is CASSQGARQPQHF. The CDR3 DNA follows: TGTGCCAGCAGCCAGGGGGCGAGACAGCCCCAGCATTTT.

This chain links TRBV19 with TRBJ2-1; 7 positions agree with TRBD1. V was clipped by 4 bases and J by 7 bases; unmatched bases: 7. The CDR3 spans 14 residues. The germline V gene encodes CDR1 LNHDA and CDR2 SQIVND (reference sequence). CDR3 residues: CASSTGDSLNEQFF. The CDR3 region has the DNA TGTGCCAGTAGTACTGGGGACAGTCTTAATGAGCAGTTCTTC.

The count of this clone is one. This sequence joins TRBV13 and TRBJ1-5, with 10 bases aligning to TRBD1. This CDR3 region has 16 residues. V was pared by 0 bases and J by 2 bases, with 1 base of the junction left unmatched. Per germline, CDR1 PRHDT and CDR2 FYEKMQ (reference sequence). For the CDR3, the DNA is TGTGCCAGCAGCTTAGGGACAGGGGGCCGCAATCAGCCCCAGCATTTT. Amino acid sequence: CASSLGTGGRNQPQHF.

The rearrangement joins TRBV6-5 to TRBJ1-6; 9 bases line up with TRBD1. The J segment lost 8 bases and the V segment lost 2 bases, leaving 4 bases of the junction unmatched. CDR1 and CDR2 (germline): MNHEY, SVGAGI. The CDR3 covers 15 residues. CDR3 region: CASSYNRGHDSPLHF. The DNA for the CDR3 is TGTGCCAGCAGTTACAACAGGGGGCATGATTCACCCCTCCACTTT.